The sequence of this T cell receptor (beta chain) was determined in a study of glioma-infiltrating T cells after dendritic cell vaccination. Study details: Dendritic cell vaccine was injected intradermally three times, biweekly. Study-wide findings and caveats: Estimated pretreatment TIL content predicted outcome after dendritic cell vaccination. Few patients contributed both blood and tumor specimens.

For this clone: Antigen: not known.

This CDR3 region has 13 residues. Germline V gene sequence: CDR1 SNHLY, CDR2 FYNNEI. J lost 12 bases, V lost 8 bases, and 9 bases had no gene match. Sequencing was performed with immunoSEQ multiplex PCR; in TCRdb, only in-frame clones are kept and a portion is missing. Seen here are roughly 41,000 clones, roughly 79% observed once, and the top ten hold about 7.8%. The receptor's source is a human donor with glioblastoma. V usage is TRBV2 and J usage is TRBJ2-4; 11 nucleotides align to TRBD1. The source material was blood, sampled before dendritic cell vaccination. DNA for the CDR3: TGTGCCAGCGTCGTCGGGACAGGGGGAACTCAGTACTTC. Translating gives CASVVGTGGTQYF.